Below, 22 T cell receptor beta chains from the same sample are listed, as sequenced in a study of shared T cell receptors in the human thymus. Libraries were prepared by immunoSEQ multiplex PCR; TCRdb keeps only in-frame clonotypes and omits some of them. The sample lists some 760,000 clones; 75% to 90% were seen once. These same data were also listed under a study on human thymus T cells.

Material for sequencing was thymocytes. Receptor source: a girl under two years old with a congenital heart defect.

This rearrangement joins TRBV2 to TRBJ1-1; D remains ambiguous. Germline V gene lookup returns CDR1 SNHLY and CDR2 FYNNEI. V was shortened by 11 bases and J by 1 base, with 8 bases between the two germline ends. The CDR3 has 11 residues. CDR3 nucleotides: TGTGCCGGAGTCGGGAACACTGAAGCTTTCTTT. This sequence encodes CAGVGNTEAFF.

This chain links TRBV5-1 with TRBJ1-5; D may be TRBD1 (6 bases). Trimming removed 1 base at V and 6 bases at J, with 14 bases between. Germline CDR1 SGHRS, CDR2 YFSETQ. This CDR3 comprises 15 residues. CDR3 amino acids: CASSLFGGLGQPQHF. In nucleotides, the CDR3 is TGCGCCAGCAGCTTGTTCGGGGGGCTGGGTCAGCCCCAGCATTTT.

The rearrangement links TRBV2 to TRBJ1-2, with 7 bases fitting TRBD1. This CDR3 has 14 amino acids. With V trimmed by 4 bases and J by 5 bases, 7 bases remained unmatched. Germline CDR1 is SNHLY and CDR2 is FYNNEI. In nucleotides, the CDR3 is TGTGCCAGCAGTGGGGGAACAGGGGAGTATGGCTACACCTTC. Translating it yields CASSGGTGEYGYTF.

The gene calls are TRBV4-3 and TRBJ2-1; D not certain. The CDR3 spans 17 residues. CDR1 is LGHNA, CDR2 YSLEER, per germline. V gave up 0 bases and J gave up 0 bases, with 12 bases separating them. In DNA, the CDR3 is TGCGCCAGCAGCCAAGATAGTTTCACCTCCTCCTACAATGAGCAGTTCTTC. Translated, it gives CASSQDSFTSSYNEQFF.

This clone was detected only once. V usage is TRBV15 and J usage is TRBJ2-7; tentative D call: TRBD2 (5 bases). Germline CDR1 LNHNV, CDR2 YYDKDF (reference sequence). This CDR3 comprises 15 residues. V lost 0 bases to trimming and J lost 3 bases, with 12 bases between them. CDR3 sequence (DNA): TGTGCCACCAGCAGAGAGGAGGTGTCCTACTACGAGCAGTACTTC. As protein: CATSREEVSYYEQYF.

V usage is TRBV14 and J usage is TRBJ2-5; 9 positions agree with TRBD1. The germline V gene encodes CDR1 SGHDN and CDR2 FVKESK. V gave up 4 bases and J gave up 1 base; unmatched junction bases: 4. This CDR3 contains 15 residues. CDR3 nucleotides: TGTGCCAGCAGCCCTGACAGGGGGAGCCAAGAGACCCAGTACTTC. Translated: CASSPDRGSQETQYF.

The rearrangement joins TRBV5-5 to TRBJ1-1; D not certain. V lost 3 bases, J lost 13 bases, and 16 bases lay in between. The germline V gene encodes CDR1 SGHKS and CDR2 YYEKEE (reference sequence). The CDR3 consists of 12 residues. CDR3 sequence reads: CASSYKGREGFF. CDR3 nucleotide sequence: TGTGCCAGCAGCTACAAAGGGAGGGAGGGTTTCTTT.

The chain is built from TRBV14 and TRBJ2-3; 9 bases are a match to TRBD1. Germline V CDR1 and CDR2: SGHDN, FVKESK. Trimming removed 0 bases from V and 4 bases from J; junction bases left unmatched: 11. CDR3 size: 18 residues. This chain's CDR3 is CASSQDRRTGGAADTQYF. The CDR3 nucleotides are TGTGCCAGCAGCCAAGATCGCCGCACAGGGGGCGCCGCAGATACGCAGTATTTT.

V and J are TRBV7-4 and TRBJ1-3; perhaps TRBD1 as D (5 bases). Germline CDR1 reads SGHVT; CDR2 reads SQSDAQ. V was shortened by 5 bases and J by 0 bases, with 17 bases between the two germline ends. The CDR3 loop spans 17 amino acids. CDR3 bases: TGTGCCAGCAGCCTATTTACAAGGACACCCTCTGGAAACACCATATATTTT. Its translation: CASSLFTRTPSGNTIYF.

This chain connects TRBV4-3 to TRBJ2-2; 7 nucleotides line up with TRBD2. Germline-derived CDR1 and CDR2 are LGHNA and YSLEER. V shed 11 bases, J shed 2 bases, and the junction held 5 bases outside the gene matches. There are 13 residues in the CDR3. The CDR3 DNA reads TGCGCCGAAAGGGACTACAACACCGGGGAGCTGTTTTTT. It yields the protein CAERDYNTGELFF.

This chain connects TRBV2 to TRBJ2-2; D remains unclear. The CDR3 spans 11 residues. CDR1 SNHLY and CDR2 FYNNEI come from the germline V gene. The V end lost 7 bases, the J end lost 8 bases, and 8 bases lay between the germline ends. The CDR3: CASNKPGELFF. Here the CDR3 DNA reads TGTGCCAGCAACAAACCGGGGGAGCTGTTTTTT.

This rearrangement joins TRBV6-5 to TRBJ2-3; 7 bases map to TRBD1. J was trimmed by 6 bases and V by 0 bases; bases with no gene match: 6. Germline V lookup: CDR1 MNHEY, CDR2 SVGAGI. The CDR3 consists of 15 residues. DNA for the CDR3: TGTGCCAGCAGTTACTCCGGGACAGAAAGCGATACGCAGTATTTT. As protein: CASSYSGTESDTQYF.

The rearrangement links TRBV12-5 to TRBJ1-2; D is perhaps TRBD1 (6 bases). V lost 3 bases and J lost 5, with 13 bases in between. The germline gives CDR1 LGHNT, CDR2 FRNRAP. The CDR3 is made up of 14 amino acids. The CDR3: CASGLEGGWYGYTF. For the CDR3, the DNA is TGTGCTAGTGGTTTAGAAGGGGGATGGTATGGCTACACCTTC.

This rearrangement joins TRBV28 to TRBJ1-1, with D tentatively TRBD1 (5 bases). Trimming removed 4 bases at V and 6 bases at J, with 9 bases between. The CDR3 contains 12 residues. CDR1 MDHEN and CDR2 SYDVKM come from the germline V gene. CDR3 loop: CASSSGESEAFF. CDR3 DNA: TGTGCCAGCAGTTCGGGGGAGTCTGAAGCTTTCTTT.

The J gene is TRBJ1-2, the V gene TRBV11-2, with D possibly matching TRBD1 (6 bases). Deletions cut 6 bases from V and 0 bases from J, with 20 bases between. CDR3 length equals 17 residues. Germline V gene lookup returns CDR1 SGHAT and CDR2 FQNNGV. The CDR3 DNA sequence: TGTGCCAGCAGGGGGGCCGAGTTAGGCTCCCCTAACTATGGCTACACCTTC. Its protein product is CASRGAELGSPNYGYTF. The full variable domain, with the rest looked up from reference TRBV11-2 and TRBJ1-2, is EAGVAQSPRYKIIEKRQSVAFWCNPISGHATLYWYQQILGQGPKLLIQFQNNGVVDDSQLPKDRFSAERLKGVDSTLKIQPAKLEDSAVYLCASRGAELGSPNYGYTFGSGTRLTVV.

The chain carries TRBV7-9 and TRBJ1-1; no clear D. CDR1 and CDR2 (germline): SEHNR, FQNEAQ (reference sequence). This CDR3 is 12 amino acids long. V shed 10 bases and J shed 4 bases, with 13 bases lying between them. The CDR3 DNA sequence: TGTGCCACCCTGTCGAGAAGCACTGAAGCTTTCTTT. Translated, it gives CATLSRSTEAFF.

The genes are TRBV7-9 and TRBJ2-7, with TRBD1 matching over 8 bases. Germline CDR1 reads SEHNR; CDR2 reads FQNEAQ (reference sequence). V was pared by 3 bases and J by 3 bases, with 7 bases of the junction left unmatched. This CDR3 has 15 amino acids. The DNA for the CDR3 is TGTGCCAGCAGCTTCTCCGGGACAGGAGTCTACGAGCAGTACTTC. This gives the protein CASSFSGTGVYEQYF.

CDR3 region: CANLDRSSYNSPLHF. In DNA, the CDR3 is TGTGCCAACCTGGACAGGAGCTCCTATAATTCACCCCTCCACTTT. The chain links TRBV2 to TRBJ1-6, with 7 bases identical to TRBD1. CDR3 size: 15 residues. Looked up from germline, CDR1 is SNHLY and CDR2 is FYNNEI. The J segment lost 0 bases and the V segment lost 10 bases, leaving 6 bases of the junction unmatched.

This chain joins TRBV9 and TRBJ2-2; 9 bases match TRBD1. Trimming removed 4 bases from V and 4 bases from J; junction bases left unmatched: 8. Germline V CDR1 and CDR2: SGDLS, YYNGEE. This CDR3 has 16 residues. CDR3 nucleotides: TGTGCCAGCAGCTCCCACAGGGGGCATGGCACCGGGGAGCTGTTTTTT. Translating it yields CASSSHRGHGTGELFF.

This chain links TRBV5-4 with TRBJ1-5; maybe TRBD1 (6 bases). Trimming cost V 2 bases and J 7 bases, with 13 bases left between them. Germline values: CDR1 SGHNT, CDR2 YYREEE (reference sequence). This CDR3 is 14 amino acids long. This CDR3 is CASSLGPRGQPQHF. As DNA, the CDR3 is TGTGCCAGCAGCTTAGGTCCCAGGGGACAGCCCCAGCATTTT.

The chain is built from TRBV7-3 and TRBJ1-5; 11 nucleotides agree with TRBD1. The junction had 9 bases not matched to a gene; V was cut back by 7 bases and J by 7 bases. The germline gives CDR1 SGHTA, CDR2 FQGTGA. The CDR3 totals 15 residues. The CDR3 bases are TGTGCCAGCATCACGGACAGGGGGCTGGGGCAGCCCCAGCATTTT. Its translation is CASITDRGLGQPQHF. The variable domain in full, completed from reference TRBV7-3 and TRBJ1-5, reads GAGVSQTPSNKVTEKGKYVELRCDPISGHTALYWYRQSLGQGPEFLIYFQGTGAADDSGLPNDRFFAVRPEGSVSTLKIQRTERGDSAVYLCASITDRGLGQPQHFGDGTRLSIL.

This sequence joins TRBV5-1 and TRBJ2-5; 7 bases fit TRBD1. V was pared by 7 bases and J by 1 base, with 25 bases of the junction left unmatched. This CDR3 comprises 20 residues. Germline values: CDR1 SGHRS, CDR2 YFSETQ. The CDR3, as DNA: TGCGCCAGCGGCTCCACTCCCGAGGAGAGGCAGGGGGTTTTCCAAGAGACCCAGTACTTC. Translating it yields CASGSTPEERQGVFQETQYF.